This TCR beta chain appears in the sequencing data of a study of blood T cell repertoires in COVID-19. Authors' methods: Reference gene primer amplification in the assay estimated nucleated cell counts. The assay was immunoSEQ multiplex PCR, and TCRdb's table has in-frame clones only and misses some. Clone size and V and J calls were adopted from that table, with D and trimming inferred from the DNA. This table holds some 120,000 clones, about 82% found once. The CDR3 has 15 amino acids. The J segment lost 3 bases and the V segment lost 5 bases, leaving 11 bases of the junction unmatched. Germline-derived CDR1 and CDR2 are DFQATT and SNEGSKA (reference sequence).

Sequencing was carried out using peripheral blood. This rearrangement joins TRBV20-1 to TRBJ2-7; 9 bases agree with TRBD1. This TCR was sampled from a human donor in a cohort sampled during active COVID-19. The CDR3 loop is CSARAPTGGHYEQYF. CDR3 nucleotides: TGCAGTGCTCGTGCCCCGACAGGGGGGCACTACGAGCAGTACTTC.